The TCR beta chain under discussion was sequenced for a study of blood T cell repertoires in COVID-19. Overall study: Samples of COVID-19 (acute and convalescent) were obtained from the United States, Italy and Spain. The cDNA or gDNA used as material had been derived from T cells, B-cell-depleted T cells, or PBMCs.

The Seattle site enrolled patients during active infection and followed them longitudinally. Sequenced by immunoSEQ multiplex PCR; TCRdb stores in-frame clones only, minus some. The sample records fewer than 300,000 clones, about 89% being singletons. Sequences were obtained from peripheral blood. This receptor was taken from a woman aged 30 to 39 with COVID-19, enrolled during active disease.

CDR3 sequence (DNA): TGTGCCACCAATCCAGGACTAGACACCGGGGAGCTGTTTTTT. Its translation is CATNPGLDTGELFF. The chain is built from TRBV24-1 and TRBJ2-2; 7 positions match TRBD2. The CDR3 loop spans 14 amino acids. V was clipped by 8 bases and J by 3 bases; unmatched bases: 5. Germline assignment: CDR1 KGHDR and CDR2 SFDVKD.